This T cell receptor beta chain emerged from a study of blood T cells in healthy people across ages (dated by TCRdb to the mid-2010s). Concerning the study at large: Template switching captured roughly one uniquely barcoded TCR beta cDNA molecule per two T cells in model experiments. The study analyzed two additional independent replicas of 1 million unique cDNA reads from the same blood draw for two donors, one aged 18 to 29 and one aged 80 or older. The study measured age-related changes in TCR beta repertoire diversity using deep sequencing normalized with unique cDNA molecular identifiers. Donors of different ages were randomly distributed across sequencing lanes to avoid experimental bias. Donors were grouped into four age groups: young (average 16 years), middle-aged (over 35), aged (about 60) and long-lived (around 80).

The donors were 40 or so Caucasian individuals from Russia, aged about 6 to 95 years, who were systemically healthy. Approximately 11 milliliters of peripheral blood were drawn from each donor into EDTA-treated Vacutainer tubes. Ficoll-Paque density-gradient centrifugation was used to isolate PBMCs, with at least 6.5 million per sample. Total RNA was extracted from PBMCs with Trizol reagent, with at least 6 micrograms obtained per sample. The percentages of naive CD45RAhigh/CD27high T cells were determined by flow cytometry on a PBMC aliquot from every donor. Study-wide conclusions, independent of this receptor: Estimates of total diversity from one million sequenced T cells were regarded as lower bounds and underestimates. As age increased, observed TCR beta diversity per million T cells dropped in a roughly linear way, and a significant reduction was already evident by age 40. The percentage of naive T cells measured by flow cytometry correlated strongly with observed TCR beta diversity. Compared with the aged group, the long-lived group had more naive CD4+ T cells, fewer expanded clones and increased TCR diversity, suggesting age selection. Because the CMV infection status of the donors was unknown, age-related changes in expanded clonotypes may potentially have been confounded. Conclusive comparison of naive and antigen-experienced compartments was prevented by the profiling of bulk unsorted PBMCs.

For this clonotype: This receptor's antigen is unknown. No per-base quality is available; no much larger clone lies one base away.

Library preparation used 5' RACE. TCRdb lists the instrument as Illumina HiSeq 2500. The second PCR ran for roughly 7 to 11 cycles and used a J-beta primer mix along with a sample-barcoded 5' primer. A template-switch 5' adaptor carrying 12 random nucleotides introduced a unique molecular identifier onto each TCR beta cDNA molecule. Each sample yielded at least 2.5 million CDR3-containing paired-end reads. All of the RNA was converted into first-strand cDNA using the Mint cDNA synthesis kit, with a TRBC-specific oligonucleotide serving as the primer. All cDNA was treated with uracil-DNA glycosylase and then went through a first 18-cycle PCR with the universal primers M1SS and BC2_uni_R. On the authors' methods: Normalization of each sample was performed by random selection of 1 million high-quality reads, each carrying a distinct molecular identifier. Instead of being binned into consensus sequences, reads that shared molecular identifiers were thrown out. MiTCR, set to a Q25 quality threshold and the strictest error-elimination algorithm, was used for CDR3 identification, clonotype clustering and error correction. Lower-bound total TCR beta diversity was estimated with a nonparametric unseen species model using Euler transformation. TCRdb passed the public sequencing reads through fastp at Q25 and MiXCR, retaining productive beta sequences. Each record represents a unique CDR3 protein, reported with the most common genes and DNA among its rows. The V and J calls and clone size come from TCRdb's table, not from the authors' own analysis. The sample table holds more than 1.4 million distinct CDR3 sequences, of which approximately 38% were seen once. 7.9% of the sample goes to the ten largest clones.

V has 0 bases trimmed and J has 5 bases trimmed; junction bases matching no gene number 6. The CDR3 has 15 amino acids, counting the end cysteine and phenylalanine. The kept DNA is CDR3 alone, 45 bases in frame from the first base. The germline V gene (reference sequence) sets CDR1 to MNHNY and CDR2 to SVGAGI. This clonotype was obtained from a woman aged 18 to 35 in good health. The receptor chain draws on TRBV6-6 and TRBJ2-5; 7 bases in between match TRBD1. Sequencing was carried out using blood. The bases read TGTGCCAGCAGTTACTCGCAAGGGGGCTGGGAGACCCAGTACTTC. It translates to CASSYSQGGWETQYF.